One sample yielded the 9 T cell receptor beta chains listed below, sequenced in a study of T cells in Graves' hyperthyroidism and ophthalmopathy. Amplified regions were TCR beta CDR3 sequences from RNA transcripts. The HTBI set primed first-round TCR CDR3 RT-PCR. Each CDR3 protein gets one entry after TCRdb re-called the multiplex PCR reads with MiXCR. This table has around 250,000 distinct CDR3 sequences, more than 14% appearing once. Sequenced input: blood. Receptors were obtained from a woman aged 40-49 years with Graves' hyperthyroidism that later progressed to Graves' ophthalmopathy.

This clonotype was counted a few times. The J gene is TRBJ2-1, the V gene TRBV19, with 14 bases lining up with TRBD2. The CDR3 covers 16 residues. With V trimmed by 6 bases and J by 8 bases, 9 bases remained unmatched. The germline V gene encodes CDR1 LNHDA and CDR2 SQIVND (reference sequence). In DNA, the CDR3 is TGTGCCAGTAGACCTGCCGGGACTAGCGGGAGTGATGAGCAGTTCTTC. This gives the protein CASRPAGTSGSDEQFF.

The table lists this clonotype with many counts. The J gene is TRBJ2-3, the V gene TRBV12-3 or TRBV12-4, with 7 positions matching TRBD2. This CDR3 has 15 residues. J gave up 3 bases and V 3 bases, and 6 bases lay outside the gene matches. The CDR3 region is CASSFLSGITDTQYF. In DNA, the CDR3 is TGTGCCAGCAGTTTTCTGAGCGGGATAACAGATACGCAGTATTTT.

V and J are TRBV7-3 and TRBJ2-1; possibly TRBD2 for D (7 bases). The V gene lost 3 bases and the J gene lost 8 bases, with 14 bases spanning the gap. The CDR3 is made up of 14 amino acids. CDR1 SGHTA and CDR2 FQGTGA come from the germline V gene. The CDR3 DNA reads as TGTGCCAGCAGCTTTTTCTCCGGGGGGCATGAGCAGTTCTTC. Encoded protein: CASSFFSGGHEQFF.

This clonotype was seen repeatedly, ten times or more. This sequence joins TRBV29-1 and TRBJ2-3; D is perhaps TRBD2 (6 bases). Germline-derived CDR1 and CDR2 are SQVTM and ANQGSEA. There are 14 residues in the CDR3. Trimming removed 7 bases from V and 3 bases from J, with 17 bases in between. The CDR3 DNA sequence: TGCAGCGCCCAGTCGGGCGGGATTACAGATACGCAGTATTTT. Protein sequence: CSAQSGGITDTQYF.

The sample holds many counts of this clonotype. The chain is built from TRBV28 and TRBJ1-5; TRBD1 agrees at 9 bases. Germline CDR1 MDHEN, CDR2 SYDVKM. The length of the CDR3 is 15 residues. V gave up 6 bases and J gave up 4 bases; unmatched junction bases: 7. CDR3: CASRSDRGGNQPQHF. CDR3 nucleotide sequence: TGTGCCAGCAGGTCGGACAGGGGAGGGAATCAGCCCCAGCATTTT. Full variable domain (rest looked up from reference TRBV28 and TRBJ1-5): DVKVTQSSRYLVKRTGEKVFLECVQDMDHENMFWYRQDPGLGLRLIYFSYDVKMKEKGDIPEGYSVSREKKERFSLILESASTNQTSMYLCASRSDRGGNQPQHFGDGTRLSIL.

V gene TRBV28 combines with J gene TRBJ1-1, with D unclear. The CDR3 sequence is 14 residues long. Germline assignment: CDR1 MDHEN and CDR2 SYDVKM. V lost 3 bases to trimming and J lost 1 base, with 9 bases between them. The CDR3, as DNA: TGTGCCAGCAGTTTTAGCGGGAAGAACACTGAAGCTTTCTTT. The encoded protein is CASSFSGKNTEAFF.

This clonotype has a count of ten or more. CDR3 loop: CAWSVLSFNQPQHF. Here the CDR3 DNA reads TGTGCCTGGAGTGTACTGTCTTTCAATCAGCCCCAGCATTTT. The genes are TRBV30 and TRBJ1-5; D not certain. CDR3 length: 14 amino acids. The ends were cut back, 0 bases at V and 3 bases at J, with 9 bases in the middle. Germline V CDR1 and CDR2: GTSNPN, SVGIG (reference sequence).

This clonotype was seen many times. J is TRBJ1-3 and V is TRBV12-3 or TRBV12-4; unclear D gene. This CDR3 comprises 16 residues. Trimming shortened V by 6 bases and J by 1 base, and 16 bases separated the two germline ends. This CDR3 is CASRSWTDYSGNTIYF. CDR3 sequence (DNA): TGTGCCAGCAGATCTTGGACGGATTATTCTGGAAACACCATATATTTT.

A few counts support this clonotype. This chain uses TRBV3-1 with TRBJ2-7, with 9 bases identical to TRBD2. There are 17 residues in the CDR3. J lost 2 bases, V lost 1 base, and 9 bases had no gene match. In germline, CDR1 is LGHDT, CDR2 YNNKEL (reference sequence). The CDR3 nucleotides read TGTGCCAGCAGCCAAGGCGCTAGCGGGACGCCAACCTACGAGCAGTACTTC. Its protein is CASSQGASGTPTYEQYF.